The T cell receptor (beta chain) under discussion was sequenced for a study of beta chain features in type 1 diabetes (dated by TCRdb to about 2018). In the study overall: Mean age, gender distribution, total cell number and subset yield did not differ between patients and healthy donors. A total of roughly 100 million sorted cells were examined across all samples, and the number of cells per subset was strongly correlated with RNA yield. The study compared the TCRB repertoires of sorted circulating CD4+ T cell subsets in recently diagnosed type 1 diabetes patients with those in matched healthy donors. Regulatory and stem cell-like memory subsets were isolated from only 8 patients and about eight healthy donors, whereas naive and central memory subsets came from all 30 or so donors.

The High Capacity cDNA Reverse Transcription Kit was used to reverse transcribe all of the isolated RNA, meaning that expressed TCRB transcripts were what got sequenced. Deep immunoSEQ sequencing was applied to naive, central memory and regulatory T cell samples, giving an average of approximately 3.8 million total reads per sample. Sorted cells were lysed in RLT buffer and RNA was extracted with DNase-treated RNeasy Micro or Mini kits, depending on cell number. Each cell subset was processed on its own to prevent cross-contamination, while patient and healthy donor samples were processed together. The immunoSEQ multiplex PCR was used to amplify TCRB sequences from cDNA, yielding 87-bp fragments that span the CDR3 region. The amplicons were sequenced using the Illumina HiSeq platform. The authors' pipeline ran thus. PCR bias was computationally corrected using synthetic template baselines, reads within Hamming distance 2 were collapsed, and singletons that could not be merged were discarded. Reads were aligned against IMGT so that V, D and J genes, CDR3 length and insertions or deletions at six rearrangement sites could be assigned. Clonotype counts were normalized to sorted cell number within each subset before computing true diversity and Gini coefficients with the tcR R package. The overlap coefficient, calculated on TCRB nucleotide sequences, was used to quantify repertoire sharing. Out-of-frame TCRB sequences from naive cells were analyzed to stand in for the pre-selection repertoire. TCRdb stores this immuneACCESS table with in-frame sequences only. Part of the clones is absent; in the studies checked, under half of the shortfall reflects unresolved V genes, and no reason is known for the rest. V and J calls plus clone size are reproduced from that table; the DNA served to infer D and trimming. The sample yields 230,000 or so clones; 16% were counted once. The ten biggest clones cover about 0.092% of the sample.

Each donor gave one peripheral blood draw, averaging approximately 120 mL, which was collected into heparinised tubes. Using a panel that included CD45RO, CCR7, CD25, CD127, CD95 and CD27, naive, central memory, regulatory and stem cell-like memory CD4+ T cells were sorted on a BD FACSAria II. Purity was above 98% for every sorted population. PBMCs were separated immediately by Lymphoprep density gradient centrifugation and were stained directly, without being cultured. So that batch effects would be minimized, each experiment stained and sorted samples in pairs, pairing one healthy donor with one patient. This clone came up a few times. The antigen this receptor binds is unknown. It has no much larger one-base neighbor in the sample; base qualities were not kept. Reading the germline V gene (reference sequence) gives CDR1 GTSNPN and CDR2 SVGIG. The CDR3 has 14 amino acids, counting the end cysteine and phenylalanine. Solely the CDR3 DNA is kept, with 42 bases framed from the first base. V gives up 0 bases and J gives up 6 bases, and the segment between their germline ends measures 12 bases.

Paper-wide results and their limitations: Type 1 diabetes patients showed a moderate but significant shortening of TCRB CDR3 length in all four CD4+ subsets. HLA sub-analyses involved small numbers of individuals, so any influence of HLA type on TCRB rearrangement remained unresolved. Because cDNA rather than genomic DNA was sequenced, highly expressing activated cells could have been over-represented, although no difference in activation and CD3 levels was found between groups. At VDJ recombination sites, patients with type 1 diabetes made fewer insertions and deleted more nucleotides, a pattern implying thymic rearrangement abnormalities. PCR may preferentially amplify shorter templates, but because patient and control samples were amplified and corrected together, any resulting skew would affect both groups equally. The naive, central memory and regulatory TCRB repertoires appeared to resemble one another more closely among patients than among healthy donors.

The rearranged chain carries TRBV30 and TRBJ1-5; confidence is insufficient to name the D gene. This clonotype originated in a man aged 30-40 years with type 1 diabetes. The sequenced sample was naive CD4+ T cells from blood. Explained via the paper, the cell subset or site label denotes: true naive CD4+ T cells. The nucleotide sequence reads as follows: TGTGCCTGGAGTGTAGGGTCAAGAAGTCAGCCCCAGCATTTT. It codes for CAWSVGSRSQPQHF.